One and the same sample provided the 3 T cell receptor beta chains below, sequenced in a study of early T cells in non-severe SARS-CoV-2 infection. TCRdb re-derived calls from the 5' RACE reads in MiXCR, one entry per CDR3 protein. The sample contains some 45,000 distinct CDR3 sequences, around a tenth of which appear only once. The sequencing here drew on whole blood, taken at baseline. The receptors come from an adult who was a healthcare worker with PCR-confirmed SARS-CoV-2 infection or an uninfected control (not recorded which).

This chain links TRBV7-9 with TRBJ2-3, with D possibly TRBD1 on 5 matching bases. The CDR3 sequence is 14 residues long. The V gene lost 1 base and the J gene lost 6 bases, with 11 bases spanning the gap. Germline CDR1 and CDR2: SEHNR and FQNEAQ (reference sequence). The CDR3 region has the DNA TGTGCCAGCAGCTTAGATCCAGGGTACGATACGCAGTATTTT. Amino acids: CASSLDPGYDTQYF. Looking up the rest from reference TRBV7-9 and TRBJ2-3 gives the full variable domain: DTGVSQNPRHKITKRGQNVTFRCDPISEHNRLYWYRQTLGQGPEFLTYFQNEAQLEKSRLLSDRFSAERPKGSFSTLEIQRTEQGDSAMYLCASSLDPGYDTQYFGPGTRLTVL.

At least ten counts were recorded for this clonotype. The CDR3 loop is CASSRTSGGGWDTQYF. DNA for the CDR3: TGTGCCAGCAGTAGAACTAGCGGGGGGGGCTGGGATACGCAGTATTTT. V is TRBV6-5 and J is TRBJ2-3; TRBD2 matches at 13 bases. The CDR3 is 16 amino acids. V shed 5 bases and J 6 bases; nucleotides not matched to a gene: 8. Germline V gives CDR1 MNHEY, CDR2 SVGAGI.

Comments on this clonotype: It is unclear where the CDR3 begins or ends on the DNA, so no DNA is shown, and the CDR3 is as TCRdb lists it. CDR3 protein: CASTSTGTLLRAKNIQYF. This chain links TRBV28 with TRBJ2-4. The germline gives CDR1 MDHEN, CDR2 SYDVKM. The CDR3 adds up to 18 amino acids, both ends counted.